The 10 T cell receptor beta chains listed next were all sequenced from one sample in a study of T cell clonotyping in hematopoietic cell transplantation listed by TCRdb under 2021. The time point label on this specimen signifies: 180 days after allo-HCT. Preparation of the library involved the immunoSEQ multiplex PCR assay. TCRdb's version of the immuneACCESS table is confined to in-frame rearrangements and falls short of the full clone set. An unresolved V gene accounts for under half of the shortfall where checked; the remainder is of unknown origin. The sample yields several thousand clones; 86% were counted once. The ten biggest clones cover roughly 15% of the sample. This specimen was peripheral blood mononuclear cells, taken 180 days after allogeneic stem cell transplant. These receptors were collected from a female patient in her fifties or sixties who had an allogeneic stem cell transplant from an unrelated donor, so the T cells may come from the graft donor. Some clones in this sample may be carry-over from other donors' samples.

The V and J genes are TRBV5-1 and TRBJ2-5; either TRBD1 or TRBD2 may supply D (5 bases each). V was shortened by 9 bases and J by 2 bases, with 14 bases between the two germline ends. Germline CDR1 and CDR2: SGHRS and YFSETQ. CDR3 length equals 13 residues. The CDR3 DNA follows: TGCGCCACTAAGGGGACGACTCAAGAGACCCAGTACTTC. This encodes CATKGTTQETQYF. Variable domain in full (rest from reference TRBV5-1 and TRBJ2-5): KAGVTQTPRYLIKTRGQQVTLSCSPISGHRSVSWYQQTPGQGLQFLFEYFSETQRNKGNFPGRFSGRQFSNSRSEMNVSTLELGDSALYLCATKGTTQETQYFGPGTRLLVL.

The chain couples TRBV5-4 to TRBJ2-1; D is possibly TRBD1 (6 bases). Trimming left V 4 bases short and J 9 bases short, with 11 bases between. From germline, CDR1 is SGHNT and CDR2 YYREEE (reference sequence). The CDR3 contains 12 residues. CDR3 sequence reads: CASSGGLGEQFF. CDR3 DNA: TGTGCCAGCAGCGGGGGCCTCGGTGAGCAGTTCTTC.

This chain links TRBV20-1 with TRBJ2-6; either TRBD1 or TRBD2 may supply D (5 bases each). Trimming shortened V by 6 bases and J by 18 bases, and 15 bases separated the two germline ends. Germline lookup yields CDR1 DFQATT and CDR2 SNEGSKA (reference sequence). CDR3 length: 10 residues. The CDR3 loop reads CSAGTDPRTF. Written as DNA, the CDR3 is TGCAGTGCCGGGACGGATCCTAGGACTTTC.

The rearrangement uses TRBV2 and TRBJ1-6; D remains unclear. V was shortened by 10 bases and J by 3 bases, with 10 bases between the two germline ends. CDR1 and CDR2 (germline): SNHLY, FYNNEI. CDR3 length: 13 residues. The CDR3 region has the DNA TGTGCCACCGTTGCGGACTATAATTCACCCCTCCACTTT. It codes for CATVADYNSPLHF. Based on the CDR3 plus reference TRBV2 and TRBJ1-6, the full variable domain is EPEVTQTPSHQVTQMGQEVILRCVPISNHLYFYWYRQILGQKVEFLVSFYNNEISEKSEIFDDQFSVERPDGSNFTLKIRSTKLEDSAMYFCATVADYNSPLHFGNGTRLTVT.

The chain employs TRBV4-1 and TRBJ2-2; D remains ambiguous. Trimming pared 0 bases from V and 2 bases from J, leaving 1 base between. Germline V gene lookup returns CDR1 MGHRA and CDR2 YSYEKL. The CDR3 covers 13 residues. The CDR3 loop is CASSQENTGELFF. Here the CDR3 DNA reads TGCGCCAGCAGCCAAGAAAACACCGGGGAGCTGTTTTTT.

The chain carries TRBV28 and TRBJ1-5; D is possibly TRBD1 (5 bases). V lost 6 bases, J lost 0 bases, and 12 bases lay in between. Germline CDR1 MDHEN, CDR2 SYDVKM. The CDR3 runs 15 residues. The CDR3 nucleotides read TGTGCCAGCAGGGGGGTGGACGTTAGCAATCAGCCCCAGCATTTT. This gives the protein CASRGVDVSNQPQHF. Variable domain in full (rest from reference TRBV28 and TRBJ1-5): DVKVTQSSRYLVKRTGEKVFLECVQDMDHENMFWYRQDPGLGLRLIYFSYDVKMKEKGDIPEGYSVSREKKERFSLILESASTNQTSMYLCASRGVDVSNQPQHFGDGTRLSIL.

The V call is TRBV12-5, the J call TRBJ2-3, with no clear D. Looked up from germline, CDR1 is LGHNT and CDR2 is FRNRAP. The length of the CDR3 is 16 residues. Trimming left V 7 bases short and J 0 bases short, with 17 bases between. CDR3: CASAPDWGLSTDTQYF. CDR3 in DNA: TGTGCTAGTGCCCCGGATTGGGGATTGAGCACAGATACGCAGTATTTT.

This clone came up once. CDR3 region: CASSEGFTGTNYGYTF. CDR3 nucleotides: TGTGCCAGCAGTGAGGGATTCACAGGGACTAACTATGGCTACACCTTC. This chain joins TRBV6-1 and TRBJ1-2; a weak D match, TRBD1 (6 bases). Germline V CDR1 and CDR2: MNHNS, SASEGT. The CDR3 runs 16 residues. Trimming stripped 3 bases from V and 0 bases from J, with 14 bases between.

The chain carries TRBV11-2 and TRBJ2-7; weak D call: TRBD2 (6 bases). V was shortened by 4 bases and J by 3 bases, with 16 bases between the two germline ends. Looked up from germline, CDR1 is SGHAT and CDR2 is FQNNGV. The CDR3 covers 15 residues. CDR3 residues: CASSSLRGLYYEQYF. CDR3 nucleotides: TGTGCCAGCAGCTCTTTAAGGGGACTTTACTACGAGCAGTACTTC.

This clone has just a few counts. Distinct nucleotide sequences in the sample also encode this CDR3. The chain links TRBV14 to TRBJ1-1; TRBD1 might be the D (6 bases). Germline-derived CDR1 and CDR2 are SGHDN and FVKESK. CDR3 length equals 15 residues. Trimming shortened V by 6 bases and J by 0 bases, and 14 bases separated the two germline ends. CDR3 residues: CASSGGGALNTEAFF. Written as DNA, the CDR3 is TGTGCCAGCAGTGGAGGGGGGGCCTTGAACACTGAAGCTTTCTTT. The full variable domain, rest sourced from reference TRBV14 and TRBJ1-1, is EAGVTQFPSHSVIEKGQTVTLRCDPISGHDNLYWYRRVMGKEIKFLLHFVKESKQDESGMPNNRFLAERTGGTYSTLKVQPAELEDSGVYFCASSGGGALNTEAFFGQGTRLTVV.